A selection of T cell receptor beta chains follows, all from one sample in a study of blood T cell repertoires in COVID-19. Sequencing was performed with immunoSEQ multiplex PCR; in TCRdb, only in-frame clones are kept and a portion is missing. The sample includes approximately 210,000 clones, around 84% of them seen just once. The sequenced sample consisted of peripheral blood. The origin of the receptors is a man aged 25 to 45 with active or convalescent COVID-19. Both conserved end residues are part of each CDR3. Size values are once, few and many counts, or a class for expanded clones, and some rows have none.

v_gene: TRBV6-4; abundance: .; j_gene: TRBJ1-1; CDR3aa: CASSRDRATEAFF
v_gene: TRBV29-1; abundance: .; j_gene: TRBJ2-1; CDR3aa: CSVKRGRETQFF
v_gene: TRBV7-7; abundance: .; j_gene: TRBJ2-1; CDR3aa: CASRPGLAEGNEQFF
v_gene: TRBV15; abundance: .; j_gene: TRBJ1-4; CDR3aa: CATSRSGQGVEKLFF
v_gene: TRBV6-5; abundance: .; j_gene: TRBJ1-2; CDR3aa: CASSIPGTGTYGYTF
v_gene: TRBV4-2; abundance: once; j_gene: TRBJ2-5; CDR3aa: CASSQEHAGGEETQYF
v_gene: TRBV4-1; abundance: .; j_gene: TRBJ2-7; CDR3aa: CASSQSPSGSSYEQYF
v_gene: TRBV29-1; abundance: few; j_gene: TRBJ1-4; CDR3aa: CSVVDTRGEKLFF
v_gene: TRBV29-1; abundance: .; j_gene: TRBJ1-2; CDR3aa: CSPQENGYTF
v_gene: TRBV3-1/TRBV3-2; abundance: .; j_gene: TRBJ1-3; CDR3aa: CASSERTVSGNTIYF
v_gene: TRBV7-3; abundance: .; j_gene: TRBJ2-3; CDR3aa: CASSLFVGGTDTQYF
v_gene: TRBV28; abundance: .; j_gene: TRBJ1-2; CDR3aa: CASSFSAGPLGGYTF
v_gene: TRBV6-5; abundance: .; j_gene: TRBJ2-1; CDR3aa: CASSYSGGQHNEQFF
v_gene: TRBV9; abundance: .; j_gene: TRBJ2-7; CDR3aa: CASSGQGAYEQYF
v_gene: TRBV3-1/TRBV3-2; abundance: .; j_gene: TRBJ2-1; CDR3aa: CASSQDSSRFNEQFF
v_gene: TRBV6-5; abundance: .; j_gene: TRBJ2-7; CDR3aa: CASSWGTGKSYEQYF
v_gene: TRBV18; abundance: .; j_gene: TRBJ2-7; CDR3aa: CASSPRTGSYEQYF
v_gene: TRBV28; abundance: many; j_gene: TRBJ1-5; CDR3aa: CASSYPIRDRERRRGQPQHF
v_gene: TRBV7-2; abundance: once; j_gene: TRBJ2-7; CDR3aa: CASSVTSGGSYEQYF
v_gene: TRBV28; abundance: .; j_gene: TRBJ1-2; CDR3aa: CASSSGFYGYTF
v_gene: TRBV14; abundance: once; j_gene: TRBJ1-2; CDR3aa: CASSPSFQWGYTF
v_gene: TRBV28; abundance: .; j_gene: TRBJ1-6; CDR3aa: CASSSWDRGIPSYNSPLHF
v_gene: TRBV3-1/TRBV3-2; abundance: .; j_gene: TRBJ1-6; CDR3aa: CASRYRGSPLHF
v_gene: TRBV6-6; abundance: .; j_gene: TRBJ2-5; CDR3aa: CASSYSRGQETQYF
v_gene: TRBV5-1; abundance: few; j_gene: TRBJ1-3; CDR3aa: CASSSSGYGNTIYF
v_gene: TRBV9; abundance: once; j_gene: TRBJ2-1; CDR3aa: CASSVGGISYNEQFF
v_gene: TRBV28; abundance: .; j_gene: TRBJ1-6; CDR3aa: CASSQGTVDNSPLHF
v_gene: TRBV6-4; abundance: .; j_gene: TRBJ1-3; CDR3aa: CASSEGHRGRLGGGNTIYF
v_gene: TRBV3-1/TRBV3-2; abundance: .; j_gene: TRBJ2-1; CDR3aa: CASSLRDRSEQFF
v_gene: TRBV5-4; abundance: .; j_gene: TRBJ1-4; CDR3aa: CASSSWGQGSEKLFF
v_gene: TRBV3-1/TRBV3-2; abundance: few; j_gene: TRBJ1-6; CDR3aa: CASSQDDRGNSPLHF
v_gene: TRBV18; abundance: .; j_gene: TRBJ1-1; CDR3aa: CASSQQATEAFF
v_gene: TRBV4-3; abundance: .; j_gene: TRBJ1-4; CDR3aa: CASSQASVLGEKLFF